Below, 26 T cell receptor beta chains from the same sample are listed, as sequenced in a study of OX40 agonist ivuxolimab in advanced cancers. Generated by immunoSEQ multiplex PCR, the TCRdb table keeps only in-frame clones and is missing some. In the table there are about 90,000 clones, roughly nine tenths of which are singletons. This specimen was CD4+ or CD8+ T cells sorted from blood, taken in a trial of the OX40 agonist ivuxolimab. Source of these receptors: an adult with an advanced solid tumor such as melanoma, head and neck, liver or kidney cancer.

This chain's CDR3 is CASSLGGVVSYEQYF. DNA of the CDR3: TGTGCCAGCAGCTTAGGGGGGGTAGTCTCCTACGAGCAGTACTTC. The chain has TRBV7-8 and TRBJ2-7; tentative D call: TRBD2 (6 bases). The CDR3 totals 15 residues. The V end lost 1 base, the J end lost 0 bases, and 10 bases lay between the germline ends. Germline V CDR1 and CDR2: SGHVS, FQNEAQ.

This chain links TRBV7-6 with TRBJ2-5; a weak D match, TRBD2 (5 bases). Germline CDR1 and CDR2: SGHVS and FNYEAQ. Trimming left V 4 bases short and J 4 bases short, with 22 bases between. The CDR3 loop spans 17 amino acids. CDR3 nucleotides: TGTGCCAGCAGCTCCACGCCCAGCGGAAGCCTAGTAGAGACCCAGTACTTC. Residues: CASSSTPSGSLVETQYF.

The chain is built from TRBV7-9 and TRBJ2-2; D is perhaps TRBD2 (5 bases). The CDR3 contains 17 residues. The V gene's germline CDR1 is SEHNR and CDR2 FQNEAQ (reference sequence). V dropped 4 bases and J dropped 3 bases, with 18 bases sitting between them. CDR3: CASSSHPLERYTGELFF. In DNA form, the CDR3 reads TGTGCCAGCAGCTCCCACCCCTTAGAGCGGTACACCGGGGAGCTGTTTTTT.

The V call is TRBV6-5, the J call TRBJ2-7; TRBD2 matches 9 bases. V lost 6 bases to trimming and J lost 0 bases; unmatched junction nucleotides: 3. The CDR3 runs to 14 residues. The V gene's germline CDR1 is MNHEY and CDR2 SVGAGI. CDR3 in DNA: TGTGCCAGCAGCCCAGCGGGAGGCTCCTACGAGCAGTACTTC. Residues: CASSPAGGSYEQYF.

The chain uses TRBV5-6 and TRBJ1-2; D ambiguous. CDR3 size: 14 residues. Trimming pared 4 bases from V and 4 bases from J, leaving 14 bases between. Germline V lookup: CDR1 SGHDT, CDR2 YYEEEE. CDR3 sequence reads: CASSLGGPGYGYTF. In nucleotides, the CDR3 is TGTGCCAGCAGCCTTGGAGGGCCAGGCTATGGCTACACCTTC.

The chain combines TRBV11-2 with TRBJ1-2; no reliable D call. Trimming stripped 1 base from V and 5 bases from J, with 14 bases between. This CDR3 has 15 amino acids. CDR1 and CDR2 from the germline V gene are SGHAT and FQNNGV. The CDR3 DNA follows: TGTGCCAGCAGCTTAGCGGTCGAGGGCCGGTATGGCTACACCTTC. Translated: CASSLAVEGRYGYTF.

This chain links TRBV18 with TRBJ1-2; possibly TRBD1 for D (6 bases). This CDR3 region has 14 residues. Germline V gene lookup returns CDR1 KGHSH and CDR2 LQKENI. Trimming took 6 bases from V and 4 from J, leaving 15 bases between them. CDR3 protein: CASSSRGDGYGYTF. CDR3 coding DNA: TGTGCCAGCTCCTCCAGGGGTGACGGCTATGGCTACACCTTC.

The chain has TRBV6-6 and TRBJ2-2; 14 bases fit TRBD2. This CDR3 is 16 amino acids long. Looked up from germline, CDR1 is MNHNY and CDR2 is SVGAGI (reference sequence). The V gene end was trimmed by 8 bases and the J gene end by 1 base; junction bases not matched to a gene: 3. The CDR3 region has the DNA TGTGCCAGCGGGACTAGCGGGAGAGAGAACACCGGGGAGCTGTTTTTT. The encoded protein is CASGTSGRENTGELFF.

The V and J genes are TRBV5-1 and TRBJ2-7, with 8 nucleotides matching TRBD1. Germline V gene data show CDR1 as SGHRS and CDR2 as YFSETQ. The CDR3 has 13 amino acids. With 0 bases clipped from V and 6 bases from J, the junction kept 2 bases outside the gene matches. CDR3: CASSLGTGPEQYF. CDR3 sequence (DNA): TGCGCCAGCAGCTTGGGGACAGGGCCCGAGCAGTACTTC.

The V and J genes are TRBV6-5 and TRBJ2-7; weak D call: TRBD1 (6 bases). Germline V gives CDR1 MNHEY, CDR2 SVGAGI. The CDR3 is made up of 14 amino acids. V lost 6 bases and J lost 3, with 15 bases in between. The CDR3 protein is CASSTPGTLYEQYF. CDR3 nucleotides: TGTGCCAGCAGCACGCCCGGGACACTCTACGAGCAGTACTTC.

Written as DNA, the CDR3 is TGCGCCAGCAGCTCCGGGGTAGCGGGAGTTACGCAGTATTTT. Amino acids: CASSSGVAGVTQYF. This chain uses TRBV4-1 with TRBJ2-3; 9 nucleotides align to TRBD2. The CDR3 is made up of 14 amino acids. Looked up from germline, CDR1 is MGHRA and CDR2 is YSYEKL. V dropped 5 bases and J dropped 8; count of bases not matched to a gene: 8.

The chain is built from TRBV27 and TRBJ1-1, with a tentative D call TRBD1 (6 bases). Trimming took 4 bases from V and 11 from J, leaving 17 bases between them. The CDR3 totals 13 residues. Germline lookup yields CDR1 MNHEY and CDR2 SMNVEV (reference sequence). As DNA, the CDR3 is TGTGCCAGCAGTTCCCCAGGGGCAACGGGGGCTTTCTTT. Amino acids: CASSSPGATGAFF.

V is TRBV27 and J is TRBJ1-2; D gene ambiguous. Germline assignment: CDR1 MNHEY and CDR2 SMNVEV (reference sequence). The V and J ends lost 6 bases and 4 bases respectively, with 9 bases between them. The CDR3 contains 12 residues. The CDR3 is CASRGQSYGYTF. The CDR3 DNA is TGTGCCAGCAGAGGGCAGTCCTATGGCTACACCTTC.

The sample holds one count of this clone. The chain joins TRBV4-1 to TRBJ2-1; D possibly corresponds to TRBD2 (5 bases). The germline V gene has CDR1 MGHRA and CDR2 YSYEKL. The CDR3 consists of 18 residues. V was clipped by 1 base and J by 6 bases, with 22 bases between them. The CDR3 loop reads CASSQVAILEGAGNEQFF. In nucleotides, the CDR3 is TGCGCCAGCAGCCAAGTAGCCATCTTAGAGGGAGCTGGCAATGAGCAGTTCTTC.

The chain employs TRBV11-3 and TRBJ1-2, with 8 bases aligning to TRBD1. The CDR3 sequence is 15 residues long. V shed 1 base, J shed 4 bases, and the junction held 5 bases outside the gene matches. CDR1 is SGHNT, CDR2 YENEEA, per germline. CDR3 sequence reads: CASSLATTGAYGYTF. CDR3 sequence (DNA): TGTGCCAGCAGCTTAGCGACGACAGGGGCCTATGGCTACACCTTC.

The rearrangement links TRBV30 to TRBJ2-2; D remains unclear. The CDR3 consists of 12 residues. CDR1 GTSNPN and CDR2 SVGIG come from the germline V gene (reference sequence). Trimming shortened V by 4 bases and J by 2 bases, and 5 bases separated the two germline ends. CDR3 region: CAWNDNTGELFF. The CDR3, as DNA: TGTGCCTGGAATGATAACACCGGGGAGCTGTTTTTT.

V and J are TRBV5-1 and TRBJ2-1; no definite D call. This CDR3 has 13 amino acids. CDR1 is SGHRS, CDR2 YFSETQ, per germline. The V gene lost 0 bases and the J gene lost 8 bases, with 9 bases spanning the gap. CDR3 loop: CASSLDSDDEQFF. DNA for the CDR3: TGCGCCAGCAGCTTGGACTCAGACGATGAGCAGTTCTTC.

The CDR3 spells CASSLDGGSGSYEQYF. CDR3 bases: TGTGCCAGCAGCTTAGACGGGGGGTCGGGGTCCTACGAGCAGTACTTC. The chain combines TRBV7-2 with TRBJ2-7; 7 bases are shared with TRBD2. With V trimmed by 1 base and J by 1 base, 7 bases remained unmatched. Germline V gene lookup returns CDR1 SGHTA and CDR2 FQGNSA. The CDR3 spans 16 residues.

V and J are TRBV19 and TRBJ2-2; D possibly corresponds to TRBD1 (5 bases). The CDR3 spans 17 residues. The germline V gene has CDR1 LNHDA and CDR2 SQIVND (reference sequence). V was cut by 5 bases and J by 7 bases, with 23 bases left in between. The CDR3 DNA is TGTGCCAGTAGTGAGGTGTGGAGCAGGGATTATGGCGGGGAGCTGTTTTTT. Encoded protein: CASSEVWSRDYGGELFF.

This CDR3 is CASSQGASQPQHF. The CDR3, as DNA: TGCGCCAGCAGCCAGGGGGCGAGTCAGCCCCAGCATTTT. The J gene is TRBJ1-5, the V gene TRBV4-1; TRBD1 might be the D (6 bases). The CDR3 length is 13 residues. Trimming shortened V by 3 bases and J by 6 bases, and 9 bases separated the two germline ends. Germline lookup yields CDR1 MGHRA and CDR2 YSYEKL.

The chain joins TRBV5-6 to TRBJ1-2; a weak D match, TRBD1 (5 bases). There are 14 residues in the CDR3. V shed 1 base and J shed 4 bases, with 11 bases lying between them. Germline CDR1 SGHDT, CDR2 YYEEEE. The chain's CDR3 is CASSLPGSGYGYTF. The DNA of the CDR3 is TGTGCCAGCAGCTTGCCAGGGAGTGGCTATGGCTACACCTTC.

The chain combines TRBV10-2 with TRBJ2-3, with D unresolved. The CDR3 has 11 amino acids. V dropped 4 bases and J dropped 4 bases, with 3 bases sitting between them. The germline V gene has CDR1 WSHSY and CDR2 SAAADI. CDR3 protein: CASSGPDTQYF. DNA of the CDR3: TGCGCCAGCAGTGGACCAGATACGCAGTATTTT.

The chain recombines TRBV6-9 with TRBJ2-1, with 9 nucleotides matching TRBD2. V shed 4 bases, J shed 2 bases, and the junction held 6 bases outside the gene matches. Germline CDR1 is MNHGY and CDR2 is SVAAGI. CDR3 length: 16 amino acids. The DNA of the CDR3 is TGTGCCAGCAGTTCTAGCGGGACGACCCCCTACAATGAGCAGTTCTTC. This translates into CASSSSGTTPYNEQFF.

This chain links TRBV5-6 with TRBJ2-5; 7 bases map to TRBD1. This CDR3 is 16 amino acids long. The germline CDR1 and CDR2 sequences are SGHDT and YYEEEE. J was trimmed by 1 base and V by 3 bases; bases with no gene match: 9. In DNA form, the CDR3 reads TGTGCCAGCAGCTCGCATCCGGGGACAGTCCAAGAGACCCAGTACTTC. This encodes CASSSHPGTVQETQYF. Complete variable domain (other parts from reference TRBV5-6 and TRBJ2-5): DAGVTQSPTHLIKTRGQQVTLRCSPKSGHDTVSWYQQALGQGPQFIFQYYEEEERQRGNFPDRFSGHQFPNYSSELNVNALLLGDSALYLCASSSHPGTVQETQYFGPGTRLLVL.

The rearrangement joins TRBV29-1 to TRBJ2-1; 11 bases align to TRBD2. CDR1 and CDR2 from the germline V gene are SQVTM and ANQGSEA. V gave up 7 bases and J gave up 4 bases; unmatched junction bases: 9. The CDR3 contains 15 residues. The CDR3 bases are TGCAGCGCCCCCGAGGGGACTAGCGGATACAATGAGCAGTTCTTC. It encodes CSAPEGTSGYNEQFF.

The V gene is TRBV6-6, the J gene TRBJ2-5; 11 nucleotides match TRBD1. Germline loops: CDR1 MNHNY, CDR2 SVGAGI (reference sequence). The V gene end was trimmed by 2 bases and the J gene end by 5 bases; junction bases not matched to a gene: 4. The CDR3 length is 15 residues. The CDR3 region is CASSYRRDRGETQYF. CDR3 DNA sequence: TGTGCCAGCAGTTACCGCCGGGACAGGGGGGAGACCCAGTACTTC.